The 21 T cell receptor beta chains given below trace back to one sample, sequenced in a study of CD8+ T cells in alopecia areata. In each case, RNA was isolated and then reverse transcribed into cDNA as the sequencing template. The data were produced by immunoSEQ multiplex PCR, yet TCRdb's version contains in-frame clones alone and is incomplete. This table holds 130,000 to 150,000 clones, 51% found once. The sequenced sample was CD4+ T cells sorted from blood, obtained at week 0. These TCRs come from a human donor with alopecia areata.

This clone has a handful of counts. This sequence joins TRBV9 and TRBJ2-7; 7 bases map to TRBD1. The ends lost 0 bases at V and 3 bases at J; junction bases unmatched: 3. The germline CDR1 and CDR2 sequences are SGDLS and YYNGEE. This CDR3 spans 14 amino acids. The DNA of the CDR3 is TGTGCCAGCAGCGTAGCCTCAGGGGGCTACGAGCAGTACTTC. It yields the protein CASSVASGGYEQYF. Full variable domain (rest looked up from reference TRBV9 and TRBJ2-7): DSGVTQTPKHLITATGQRVTLRCSPRSGDLSVYWYQQSLDQGLQFLIQYYNGEERAKGNILERFSAQQFPDLHSELNLSSLELGDSALYFCASSVASGGYEQYFGPGTRLTVT.

For this clone: Within the sample, other DNA sequences also encode this same CDR3. Here the CDR3 DNA reads TGTGCCTGGAGTCGGACAGGTAACACTGAAGCTTTCTTT. This gives the protein CAWSRTGNTEAFF. The chain employs TRBV30 and TRBJ1-1, with 7 bases identical to TRBD1. This CDR3 contains 13 residues. Trimming cost V 2 bases and J 2 bases; bases outside gene matches: 2. Germline CDR1 reads GTSNPN; CDR2 reads SVGIG (reference sequence).

The rearrangement joins TRBV18 to TRBJ1-1, with a possible D match to TRBD1 (5 bases). Germline V gives CDR1 KGHSH, CDR2 LQKENI. V lost 4 bases to trimming and J lost 4 bases, with 25 bases between them. CDR3 length equals 18 residues. The CDR3 bases are TGTGCCAGCTCACAGACAACAGGATATGGCGGGCTGGGCACTGAAGCTTTCTTT. Translating gives CASSQTTGYGGLGTEAFF.

The J gene is TRBJ1-6, the V gene TRBV14; D gene uncertain. There are 12 residues in the CDR3. Trimming took 6 bases from V and 9 from J, leaving 9 bases between them. CDR1 and CDR2 (germline): SGHDN, FVKESK. The CDR3 loop is CASSYGSSPLHF. In DNA form, the CDR3 reads TGTGCCAGCAGTTACGGGAGTTCACCCCTCCACTTT. The complete variable domain, with remaining parts taken from reference TRBV14 and TRBJ1-6, reads EAGVTQFPSHSVIEKGQTVTLRCDPISGHDNLYWYRRVMGKEIKFLLHFVKESKQDESGMPNNRFLAERTGGTYSTLKVQPAELEDSGVYFCASSYGSSPLHFGNGTRLTVT.

This chain links TRBV15 with TRBJ2-7; the D gene is possibly TRBD1 (5 bases). This CDR3 comprises 13 residues. The germline gives CDR1 LNHNV, CDR2 YYDKDF (reference sequence). Trimming shortened V by 8 bases and J by 3 bases, and 14 bases separated the two germline ends. Written as DNA, the CDR3 is TGTGCCACCGGAAGAGAAGGGGTCTACGAGCAGTACTTC. Encoded protein: CATGREGVYEQYF.

This clone turned up a few times. The rearrangement uses TRBV10-3 and TRBJ2-3; no clear D. The CDR3 has 14 residues. CDR1 is ENHRY and CDR2 is SYGVKD in the germline V gene. Trimming took 5 bases from V and 0 from J, leaving 9 bases between them. CDR3 amino acids: CAISKTTSTDTQYF. CDR3 sequence (DNA): TGTGCCATCAGTAAAACAACTAGCACAGATACGCAGTATTTT.

In its sample, this clone was seen a few times. V usage is TRBV5-1 and J usage is TRBJ2-7; D is perhaps TRBD1 or TRBD2 (5 bases each). The CDR3 totals 15 residues. Germline assignment: CDR1 SGHRS and CDR2 YFSETQ. V lost 0 bases to trimming and J lost 2 bases, with 12 bases between them. CDR3 nucleotides: TGCGCCAGCAGCTTGGCCTCAGGGACCACCTACGAGCAGTACTTC. Translating it yields CASSLASGTTYEQYF.

Details on this clone: Relative to the germline gene, one junction end is altered; a read error may explain this. The chain joins TRBV30 to TRBJ1-6; D is ambiguous. Germline CDR1 reads GTSNPN; CDR2 reads SVGIG (reference sequence). The CDR3 runs 12 residues. CDR3 amino acids: CARRTDNSPLHF. CDR3 bases: TGTGCCCGGAGGACGGATAATTCACCCCTCCACTTT.

The chain uses TRBV7-8 and TRBJ1-2; D ambiguous. CDR1 and CDR2 from the germline V gene are SGHVS and FQNEAQ. The V end lost 5 bases, the J end lost 8 bases, and 15 bases lay between the germline ends. The CDR3 loop spans 13 amino acids. The CDR3 DNA reads TGTGCCAGCAGCCATAAGTCGAACGAAGGCTACACCTTC. It is translated as CASSHKSNEGYTF.

This chain links TRBV10-3 with TRBJ2-5; D uncertain. V lost 8 bases and J lost 2, with 12 bases in between. This CDR3 is built from 13 residues. Germline V gene data show CDR1 as ENHRY and CDR2 as SYGVKD. CDR3 nucleotide sequence: TGTGCCATCTCCTTGAACCTACAAGAGACCCAGTACTTC. This codes for CAISLNLQETQYF.

This clone was seen at least ten times. The chain employs TRBV29-1 and TRBJ2-5, with TRBD2 matching over 7 bases. Per germline, CDR1 SQVTM and CDR2 ANQGSEA. CDR3 size: 12 residues. The V gene end was trimmed by 7 bases and the J gene end by 5 bases; junction bases not matched to a gene: 7. CDR3 coding DNA: TGCAGCGGAAAAAGCGGGATGGAGACCCAGTACTTC. Translated: CSGKSGMETQYF.

There are a few counts of this clone. This chain uses TRBV29-1 with TRBJ1-5, with D unclear. The V end was cut by 7 bases, the J end by 8 bases, with 18 bases between. CDR3 length: 13 amino acids. Germline V CDR1 and CDR2: SQVTM, ANQGSEA. CDR3 residues: CSASDEGREPQHF. CDR3 nucleotide sequence: TGCAGCGCTTCGGACGAAGGTAGAGAGCCCCAGCATTTT.

The table lists this clone with a few counts. V is TRBV7-9 and J is TRBJ2-7; D is tentatively TRBD1 or TRBD2 (6 bases each). CDR1 SEHNR and CDR2 FQNEAQ come from the germline V gene (reference sequence). CDR3 size: 12 residues. V was pared by 5 bases and J by 6 bases, with 11 bases between. CDR3 sequence reads: CASSVRGLEQYF. The CDR3 DNA sequence: TGTGCCAGCAGCGTCAGGGGACTCGAGCAGTACTTC. Using reference TRBV7-9 and TRBJ2-7 for the parts outside the CDR3, the full variable domain is DTGVSQNPRHKITKRGQNVTFRCDPISEHNRLYWYRQTLGQGPEFLTYFQNEAQLEKSRLLSDRFSAERPKGSFSTLEIQRTEQGDSAMYLCASSVRGLEQYFGPGTRLTVT.

The chain has TRBV5-6 and TRBJ1-1, with 7 nucleotides matching TRBD1. The CDR3 sequence is 14 residues long. Germline trimming cut 4 bases from V and 0 bases from J; bases unmatched to any gene: 3. Germline V gives CDR1 SGHDT, CDR2 YYEEEE. The chain's CDR3 is CASSGGTVNTEAFF. The CDR3, as DNA: TGTGCCAGCAGCGGGGGGACAGTGAACACTGAAGCTTTCTTT.

V is TRBV28 and J is TRBJ2-1, with D maybe TRBD2 (6 bases). Germline CDR1 reads MDHEN; CDR2 reads SYDVKM. Trimming left V 7 bases short and J 6 bases short, with 16 bases between. This CDR3 spans 14 amino acids. CDR3 sequence: CASKVGGTGNEQFF. The CDR3 DNA sequence: TGTGCCAGCAAGGTGGGAGGTACTGGCAATGAGCAGTTCTTC.

V and J are TRBV23-1 and TRBJ1-1; D is uncertain. TRBV23-1 is an ORF, with its function uncertain. The CDR3 sequence is 10 residues long. V dropped 8 bases and J dropped 1 base, with 2 bases sitting between them. Here the CDR3 reads CASANTEAFF. CDR3 DNA sequence: TGCGCCAGCGCGAACACTGAAGCTTTCTTT.

J is TRBJ1-1 and V is TRBV29-1, with D unclear. The germline V and J ends were trimmed by 7 bases and 1 base, with 7 bases remaining between them. This CDR3 is built from 11 residues. CDR1 and CDR2 (germline): SQVTM, ANQGSEA. The CDR3 DNA sequence: TGCAGCGCCGGGGAGAACACTGAAGCTTTCTTT. Encoded protein: CSAGENTEAFF.

This clone was found a few times. This chain joins TRBV28 and TRBJ2-5; 11 nucleotides match TRBD2. V trimming: 5 bases; J trimming: 5 bases; junction bases outside the gene matches: 10. The germline V gene encodes CDR1 MDHEN and CDR2 SYDVKM. The CDR3 has 16 amino acids. CDR3 bases: TGTGCCAGCAGTCTCGGACTAGCGGGCTTGCCGGAGACCCAGTACTTC. It codes for CASSLGLAGLPETQYF.

This clone was detected only a few times. The rearrangement links TRBV14 to TRBJ2-2; TRBD2 aligns across 8 bases. Per germline, CDR1 SGHDN and CDR2 FVKESK. The J segment lost 5 bases and the V segment lost 4 bases, leaving 15 bases of the junction unmatched. The CDR3 totals 18 residues. CDR3 sequence reads: CASSLPFGGVRGTGELFF. The DNA of the CDR3 is TGTGCCAGCAGCCTACCCTTCGGGGGGGTAAGAGGGACCGGGGAGCTGTTTTTT.

This clone was counted only a few times. The chain uses TRBV29-1 and TRBJ1-5; D not resolved. Germline values: CDR1 SQVTM, CDR2 ANQGSEA. V was pared by 4 bases and J by 4 bases, with 5 bases between. This CDR3 contains 11 residues. The CDR3 DNA reads TGCAGCGTTGGCGGGAATCAGCCCCAGCATTTT. Amino acids: CSVGGNQPQHF.

In this sample, this clone turned up a few times. The chain recombines TRBV6-6 with TRBJ1-2; 7 bases match TRBD1. J lost 5 bases, V lost 6 bases, and 6 bases had no gene match. Germline CDR1 MNHNY, CDR2 SVGAGI (reference sequence). The CDR3 has 13 residues. DNA for the CDR3: TGTGCCAGCAGCCTGGACAGGATGTATGGCTACACCTTC. Translated, it gives CASSLDRMYGYTF.